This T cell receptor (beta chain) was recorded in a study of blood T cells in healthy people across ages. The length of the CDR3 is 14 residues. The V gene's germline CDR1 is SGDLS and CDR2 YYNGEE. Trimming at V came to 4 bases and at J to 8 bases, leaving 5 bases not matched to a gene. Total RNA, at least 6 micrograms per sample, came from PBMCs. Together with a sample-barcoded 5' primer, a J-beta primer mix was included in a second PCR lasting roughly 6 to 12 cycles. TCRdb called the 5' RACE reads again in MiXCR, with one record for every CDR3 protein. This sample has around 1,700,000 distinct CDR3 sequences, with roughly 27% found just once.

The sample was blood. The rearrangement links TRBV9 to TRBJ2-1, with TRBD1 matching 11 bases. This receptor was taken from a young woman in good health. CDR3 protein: CASSRGQGEDEQFF. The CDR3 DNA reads TGTGCCAGCAGCCGGGGACAGGGGGAGGATGAGCAGTTCTTC.